The present entry profiles one TCR beta chain with its context. Its cognate antigen is unknown. Profiling relied on immunoSEQ multiplex PCR, and the TCRdb table lists in-frame clones only, not all of them. The sample carries 150,000 to 200,000 clones, roughly nine tenths recorded once. The sample belongs to a study of T cell responses to AZD1222 COVID-19 vaccine. Findings of the study overall: AZD1222 recipients seropositive at baseline numbered only five to seven. Repertoire sampling was restricted to post-peak T cell response timepoints. Distributed over spike, vaccine-associated CD4 TCRs predominated at 160-218 and 743-854. The donor group comprised mostly white British people and more females; the analysis possibly underestimated clonal diversity.

The CDR3 is made up of 18 amino acids. Trimming removed 0 bases from V and 2 bases from J; junction bases left unmatched: 5. The germline V gene encodes CDR1 SGDLS and CDR2 YYNGEE. The sample here was peripheral blood, taken on day 0 of AZD1222 vaccination. The chain recombines TRBV9 with TRBJ2-3; TRBD2 agrees at 14 bases. This receptor was obtained from an adult in good health. In DNA, the CDR3 is TGTGCCAGCAGCGTAGCCGGACTAGCGGGGGGAGACACAGATACGCAGTATTTT. As protein: CASSVAGLAGGDTDTQYF.